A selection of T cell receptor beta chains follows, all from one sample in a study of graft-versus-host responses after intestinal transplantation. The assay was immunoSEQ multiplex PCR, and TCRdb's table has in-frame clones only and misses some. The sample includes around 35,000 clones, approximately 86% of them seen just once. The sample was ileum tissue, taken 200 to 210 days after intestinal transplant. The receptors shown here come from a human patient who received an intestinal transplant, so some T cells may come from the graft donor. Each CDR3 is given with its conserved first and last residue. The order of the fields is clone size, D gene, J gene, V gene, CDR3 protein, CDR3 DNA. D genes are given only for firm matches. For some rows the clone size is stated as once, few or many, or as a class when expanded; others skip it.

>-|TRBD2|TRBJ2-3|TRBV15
CATTERTSFTDTQYF
TGTGCCACCACGGAAAGGACTAGTTTTACAGATACGCAGTATTTT
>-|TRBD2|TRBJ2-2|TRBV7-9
CASSFGLAGGVTGELFF
TGTGCCAGCAGCTTTGGACTAGCGGGAGGGGTCACCGGGGAGCTGTTTTTT
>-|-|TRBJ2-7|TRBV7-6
CASSLIGEGYEQYF
TGTGCCAGCAGCTTAATAGGGGAAGGCTACGAGCAGTACTTC
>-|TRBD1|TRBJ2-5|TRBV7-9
CAVRDRAQETQYF
TGTGCCGTCCGGGACAGGGCTCAAGAGACCCAGTACTTC
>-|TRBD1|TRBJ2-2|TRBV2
CASRGQGASTGELFF
TGTGCCAGCAGAGGACAGGGGGCGAGCACCGGGGAGCTGTTTTTT
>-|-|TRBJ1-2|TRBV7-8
CASSRSQTNYGYTF
TGTGCCAGCAGCCGGTCACAAACTAACTATGGCTACACCTTC
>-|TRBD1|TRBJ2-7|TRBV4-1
CASSLGQAHYEQYF
TGCGCCAGCAGCCTGGGACAGGCCCATTACGAGCAGTACTTC
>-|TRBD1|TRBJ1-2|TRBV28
CASSGGAAGGSYGYTF
TGTGCCAGCAGTGGGGGCGCGGCAGGGGGGTCCTATGGCTACACCTTC
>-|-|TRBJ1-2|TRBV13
CASSLRGSRDYGYTF
TGTGCCAGCAGCTTAAGGGGCTCGAGGGACTATGGCTACACCTTC
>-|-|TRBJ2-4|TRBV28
CAAGQLNIQYF
TGTGCCGCGGGGCAGCTAAACATTCAGTACTTC
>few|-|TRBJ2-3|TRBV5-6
CASSLVGVSTDTQYF
TGTGCCAGCAGCTTGGTGGGGGTAAGCACAGATACGCAGTATTTT
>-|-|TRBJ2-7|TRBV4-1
CASSPDKEEYGQYF
TGCGCCAGCAGCCCGGACAAGGAGGAGTATGGGCAGTACTTC
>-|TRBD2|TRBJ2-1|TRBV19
CASSTSLTSGIYNEQFF
TGTGCCAGTAGTACTTCCCTCACTAGCGGGATCTACAATGAGCAGTTCTTC
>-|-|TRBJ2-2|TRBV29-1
CSVEEGGTNTGELFF
TGCAGCGTTGAAGAGGGCGGGACGAACACCGGGGAGCTGTTTTTT
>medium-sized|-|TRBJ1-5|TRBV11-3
CAIIIVGGNQPQHF
TGTGCCATCATAATCGTGGGGGGCAATCAGCCCCAGCATTTT
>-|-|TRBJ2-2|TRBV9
CASSPRPGETGELFF
TGTGCCAGCAGCCCTCGACCTGGGGAGACCGGGGAGCTGTTTTTT
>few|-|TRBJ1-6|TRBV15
CATRLNYNSPLHF
TGTGCCACCAGGTTAAACTATAATTCACCCCTCCACTTT
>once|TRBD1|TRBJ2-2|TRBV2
CASSAGQHTGELFF
TGTGCCAGCAGTGCGGGACAGCACACCGGGGAGCTGTTTTTT
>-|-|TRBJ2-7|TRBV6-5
CASSYSGNGSPYEQYF
TGTGCCAGCAGTTACTCGGGTAACGGGAGCCCCTACGAGCAGTACTTC
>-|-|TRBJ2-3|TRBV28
CASSSPIQGSFTDTQYF
TGTGCCAGCAGTTCACCCATACAGGGTAGCTTCACAGATACGCAGTATTTT
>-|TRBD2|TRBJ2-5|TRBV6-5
CASSHPLAGKETQYF
TGTGCCAGCAGCCACCCCCTAGCGGGAAAGGAGACCCAGTACTTC
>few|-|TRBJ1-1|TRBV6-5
CASTLRGRDSKAFF
TGTGCCAGCACCCTAAGGGGCAGGGATTCGAAAGCTTTCTTT
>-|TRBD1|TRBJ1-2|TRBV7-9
CASSLIQGQGRNGYTF
TGTGCCAGCAGCTTAATCCAGGGACAGGGGAGAAACGGCTACACCTTC
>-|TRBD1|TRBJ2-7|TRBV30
CAWSVTGSSYEQYF
TGTGCCTGGAGTGTGACAGGGAGCTCCTACGAGCAGTACTTC
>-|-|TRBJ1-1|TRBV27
CASSLSGFTEAFF
TGTGCCAGCAGTTTATCAGGGTTCACTGAAGCTTTCTTT
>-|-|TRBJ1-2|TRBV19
CASSMGPSHTF
TGTGCCAGTAGTATGGGGCCGTCTCACACCTTC